Below are 15 T cell receptor beta chains sequenced from a single sample in a study of cytomegalovirus exposure and HLA in healthy donors. In the PCR, 60 Vbeta and 13 Jbeta primers were used. Profiled with immunoSEQ multiplex PCR; TCRdb holds only in-frame clones, not every one. Of under 300,000 clones detected, around 90% appear once; the ten largest clones hold around 1.7%. The sequenced material came from PBMCs. The receptors stem from a girl between 2 and 10 years old in good health and CMV-seronegative.

V gene TRBV11-2 combines with J gene TRBJ2-7; 9 nucleotides agree with TRBD1. The trim removed 1 base at V and 4 bases at J, leaving 2 bases unmatched. This CDR3 has 14 amino acids. The germline V gene has CDR1 SGHAT and CDR2 FQNNGV. CDR3 sequence: CASSLVTGGYEQYF. CDR3 nucleotides: TGTGCCAGCAGCTTAGTGACAGGGGGGTACGAGCAGTACTTC.

The chain combines TRBV10-1 with TRBJ1-1; the D gene is possibly TRBD1 (5 bases). This CDR3 comprises 13 residues. Per germline, CDR1 WNHNN and CDR2 SYGVQD (reference sequence). V was clipped by 6 bases and J by 0 bases, with 8 bases between them. The CDR3 is CASRGVMNTEAFF. The CDR3 region has the DNA TGCGCCAGCAGAGGGGTAATGAACACTGAAGCTTTCTTT.

The chain recombines TRBV11-2 with TRBJ1-2; D may be TRBD1 (6 bases). The germline CDR1 and CDR2 sequences are SGHAT and FQNNGV. The CDR3 has 15 amino acids. The V gene lost 5 bases and the J gene lost 1 base, with 14 bases spanning the gap. The CDR3 DNA follows: TGTGCCAGCAGCACCCGGACAGACTTTAACTATGGCTACACCTTC. Protein product: CASSTRTDFNYGYTF.

This sequence joins TRBV5-4 and TRBJ1-4; TRBD1 might be the D (6 bases). Trimming removed 3 bases at V and 2 bases at J, with 17 bases between. In germline, CDR1 is SGHNT, CDR2 YYREEE (reference sequence). The CDR3 contains 17 residues. The CDR3 loop is CASSSEPYQGTNEKLFF. CDR3 DNA: TGTGCCAGCAGCTCCGAACCTTACCAGGGGACTAATGAAAAACTGTTTTTT.

CDR3 residues: CASSLAGAGWDEQFF. CDR3 nucleotides: TGTGCCAGCAGCTTAGCGGGGGCGGGCTGGGATGAGCAGTTCTTC. This sequence joins TRBV7-9 and TRBJ2-1; a weak D match, TRBD1 (6 bases). Germline assignment: CDR1 SEHNR and CDR2 FQNEAQ (reference sequence). V was shortened by 0 bases and J by 8 bases, with 14 bases between the two germline ends. The CDR3 covers 15 residues.

The rearrangement uses TRBV5-4 and TRBJ2-4; TRBD1 agrees at 10 bases. V was pared by 2 bases and J by 1 base, with 3 bases of the junction left unmatched. The CDR3 is made up of 16 amino acids. In germline, CDR1 is SGHNT, CDR2 YYREEE (reference sequence). The CDR3 bases are TGTGCCAGCAGCTTCCGACAGGGGGCGGCCAAAAACATTCAGTACTTC. Its translation is CASSFRQGAAKNIQYF.

The CDR3 bases are TGTGCCAGCAGTGAGGGCTCGAGCGGGGGTAGCACAGATACGCAGTATTTT. Residues: CASSEGSSGGSTDTQYF. The V and J genes are TRBV2 and TRBJ2-3, with 8 bases lining up with TRBD2. Germline CDR1 and CDR2: SNHLY and FYNNEI. J lost 0 bases, V lost 3 bases, and 8 bases had no gene match. The CDR3 covers 17 residues.

The CDR3 spells CASSHDRANYGYTF. The CDR3 DNA sequence: TGTGCCAGCAGCCACGACAGAGCTAACTATGGCTACACCTTC. The chain is built from TRBV7-2 and TRBJ1-2; tentatively, D is TRBD1 (5 bases). The CDR3 loop spans 14 amino acids. The germline gives CDR1 SGHTA, CDR2 FQGNSA. The germline V and J ends were trimmed by 5 bases and 0 bases, with 10 bases remaining between them.

The rearrangement uses TRBV5-1 and TRBJ2-7; perhaps TRBD1 as D (5 bases). The CDR3 contains 16 residues. The germline V gene encodes CDR1 SGHRS and CDR2 YFSETQ. The V and J ends lost 2 bases and 1 base respectively, with 16 bases between them. CDR3 loop: CASSFSGQSKSYEQYF. The CDR3 bases are TGCGCCAGCAGCTTCTCAGGGCAGAGCAAATCCTACGAGCAGTACTTC. Based on the CDR3 plus reference TRBV5-1 and TRBJ2-7, the full variable domain is KAGVTQTPRYLIKTRGQQVTLSCSPISGHRSVSWYQQTPGQGLQFLFEYFSETQRNKGNFPGRFSGRQFSNSRSEMNVSTLELGDSALYLCASSFSGQSKSYEQYFGPGTRLTVT.

This clone has a handful of counts. This sequence joins TRBV28 and TRBJ1-2, with D perhaps TRBD1 (5 bases). Germline assignment: CDR1 MDHEN and CDR2 SYDVKM. V was cut by 5 bases and J by 7 bases, with 8 bases left in between. The CDR3 consists of 11 residues. CDR3 DNA sequence: TGTGCCAGCAGTCAGGGATCTGGCTACACCTTC. It yields the protein CASSQGSGYTF.

This rearrangement joins TRBV5-6 to TRBJ2-2, with D tentatively TRBD2 (7 bases). The CDR3 totals 13 residues. The V and J ends lost 10 bases and 0 bases respectively, with 10 bases between them. Germline V gives CDR1 SGHDT, CDR2 YYEEEE. The CDR3 region is CASGGPNTGELFF. CDR3 in DNA: TGTGCCTCCGGGGGGCCGAACACCGGGGAGCTGTTTTTT.

In this sample, this clone turned up once. This chain uses TRBV7-7 with TRBJ2-1; TRBD2 aligns across 10 bases. The V and J ends lost 3 bases and 7 bases, in that order; junction bases with no gene match: 6. Germline values: CDR1 SSHAT, CDR2 FNYEAQ (reference sequence). CDR3 size: 15 residues. In DNA, the CDR3 is TGTGCCAGCAGCTTTACTAGCGGGGATAAAAATGAGCAGTTCTTC. Its protein is CASSFTSGDKNEQFF.

This clone was detected a few times. The chain is built from TRBV2 and TRBJ2-7; 12 bases fit TRBD1. Germline CDR1 SNHLY, CDR2 FYNNEI. The ends lost 6 bases at V and 5 bases at J; junction bases unmatched: 2. The CDR3 loop spans 13 amino acids. This CDR3 is CASRGQGAHEQYF. The CDR3 DNA is TGTGCCAGCAGGGGACAGGGGGCCCACGAGCAGTACTTC.

This chain links TRBV2 with TRBJ1-1; possible D gene TRBD1, 5 bases. Germline-derived CDR1 and CDR2 are SNHLY and FYNNEI. The CDR3 loop spans 10 amino acids. Trimming removed 7 bases at V and 7 bases at J, with 7 bases between. For the CDR3, the DNA is TGTGCCAGCAAGGGGCTTGAAGCTTTCTTT. Protein: CASKGLEAFF.

The chain links TRBV27 to TRBJ2-7; maybe TRBD2 (5 bases). Deletions cut 6 bases from V and 2 bases from J, with 11 bases between. The CDR3 loop spans 13 amino acids. Germline CDR1 MNHEY, CDR2 SMNVEV (reference sequence). Here the CDR3 reads CASRRTGTYEQYF. CDR3 bases: TGTGCCAGCAGACGGACGGGGACCTACGAGCAGTACTTC.